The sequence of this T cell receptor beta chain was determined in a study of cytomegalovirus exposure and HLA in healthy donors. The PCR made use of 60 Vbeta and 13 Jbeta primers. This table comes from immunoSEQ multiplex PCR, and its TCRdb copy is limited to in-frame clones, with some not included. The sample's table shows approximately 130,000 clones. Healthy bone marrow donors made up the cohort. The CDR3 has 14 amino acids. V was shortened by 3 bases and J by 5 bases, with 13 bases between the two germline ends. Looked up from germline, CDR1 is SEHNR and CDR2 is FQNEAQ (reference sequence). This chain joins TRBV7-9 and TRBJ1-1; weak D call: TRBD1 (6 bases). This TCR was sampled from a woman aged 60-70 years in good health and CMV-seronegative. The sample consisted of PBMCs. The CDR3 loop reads CASSLAGARTEAFF. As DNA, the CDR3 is TGTGCCAGCAGCTTGGCGGGGGCGAGGACTGAAGCTTTCTTT.